Each of the 29 T cell receptor beta chains below was sequenced from the same sample in a study of blood T cell repertoires in COVID-19. Repertoires were generated with immunoSEQ multiplex PCR, while TCRdb's copy carries only in-frame clones and drops some. The data contain more than 35,000 clones, around 73% of them seen just once; the ten biggest clones take up 15% to 20%. Sequencing was performed on peripheral blood. The origin of the receptors is a man between 65 and 85 years old with acute or convalescent COVID-19.

The rearrangement joins TRBV7-6 to TRBJ2-1; 7 nucleotides match TRBD2. Germline values: CDR1 SGHVS, CDR2 FNYEAQ. Trimming at V came to 1 base and at J to 8 bases, leaving 5 bases not matched to a gene. The CDR3 sequence is 14 residues long. The CDR3 coding sequence is TGTGCCAGCAGCTTAGGCGGGAGCTTCTATGAGCAGTTCTTC. Amino acids: CASSLGGSFYEQFF. The full variable domain, completed using reference TRBV7-6 and TRBJ2-1, is GAGVSQSPRYKVTKRGQDVALRCDPISGHVSLYWYRQALGQGPEFLTYFNYEAQQDKSGLPNDRFSAERPEGSISTLTIQRTEQRDSAMYRCASSLGGSFYEQFFGPGTRLTVL.

This sequence joins TRBV9 and TRBJ2-5; 7 nucleotides line up with TRBD1. Germline V gene sequence: CDR1 SGDLS, CDR2 YYNGEE. Trimming removed 3 bases from V and 5 bases from J; junction bases left unmatched: 7. The CDR3 runs 14 residues. The DNA for the CDR3 is TGTGCCAGCAGCGCCGAGGACAGGTGGGAGACCCAGTACTTC. Its protein is CASSAEDRWETQYF.

The chain recombines TRBV27 with TRBJ2-1, with 8 bases aligning to TRBD1. From germline, CDR1 is MNHEY and CDR2 SMNVEV (reference sequence). This CDR3 is 15 amino acids long. V dropped 6 bases and J dropped 0; count of bases not matched to a gene: 4. CDR3 DNA sequence: TGTGCCAGCAGGGGAGGACAGGGCTCCTACAATGAGCAGTTCTTC. It yields the protein CASRGGQGSYNEQFF.

This clone was seen once. The chain employs TRBV4-3 and TRBJ2-5; 8 nucleotides align to TRBD1. CDR1 LGHNA and CDR2 YSLEER come from the germline V gene. The CDR3 is 15 residues long. V was pared by 4 bases and J by 2 bases, with 6 bases of the junction left unmatched. The CDR3 loop reads CASSPRQGLQETQYF. The CDR3 coding sequence is TGCGCCAGCAGCCCTAGACAGGGGTTACAAGAGACCCAGTACTTC.

This chain uses TRBV19 with TRBJ2-7, with TRBD1 as a possible D gene (6 bases). This CDR3 region has 14 residues. CDR1 is LNHDA, CDR2 SQIVND, per germline (reference sequence). V lost 3 bases, J lost 0 bases, and 9 bases lay in between. The CDR3: CASSITGSSYEQYF. For the CDR3, the DNA is TGTGCCAGTAGTATTACAGGGAGCTCCTACGAGCAGTACTTC.

This clone has only one observation. This rearrangement joins TRBV7-7 to TRBJ2-5; no firm D call. V lost 5 bases to trimming and J lost 4 bases, with 14 bases between them. Germline-derived CDR1 and CDR2 are SSHAT and FNYEAQ (reference sequence). This CDR3 is 14 amino acids long. The CDR3 DNA is TGTGCCAGCAGCCTTAGCCGTACCAGAGAGACCCAGTACTTC. Its translation: CASSLSRTRETQYF.

The V gene is TRBV28, the J gene TRBJ1-4, with D hard to call. CDR1 and CDR2 from the germline V gene are MDHEN and SYDVKM. With 5 bases removed from V and 8 bases from J, the gap between germline ends came to 15 bases. The CDR3 spans 14 residues. The CDR3 region has the DNA TGTGCCAGCAGTCCGCCGAGTTTCGCCGAAAAACTGTTTTTT. Its protein is CASSPPSFAEKLFF.

The chain recombines TRBV4-3 with TRBJ2-7; tentatively, D is TRBD1 (6 bases). This CDR3 spans 13 amino acids. Trimming cost V 2 bases and J 5 bases, with 10 bases left between them. Germline CDR1 and CDR2: LGHNA and YSLEER. In DNA, the CDR3 is TGCGCCAGCAGCCAACCTGGACAGAACGAGCAGTACTTC. Its protein is CASSQPGQNEQYF.

The chain employs TRBV12-3 or TRBV12-4 and TRBJ2-5; perhaps TRBD2 as D (6 bases). This CDR3 spans 13 amino acids. Trimming took 3 bases from V and 6 from J, leaving 11 bases between them. The CDR3 sequence is CASSFGGEKTQYF. The CDR3 nucleotides read TGTGCCAGCAGTTTCGGCGGGGAAAAGACCCAGTACTTC.

This clone showed up just once. The CDR3 coding sequence is TGTGCCAGCAGTTTACCCCGAAACGGGCCCCAGCATTTT. This sequence encodes CASSLPRNGPQHF. The chain joins TRBV28 to TRBJ1-5; D not resolved. Germline V gives CDR1 MDHEN, CDR2 SYDVKM. The CDR3 is 13 residues long. V gave up 2 bases and J gave up 9 bases, with 11 bases separating them.

The gene calls are TRBV7-2 and TRBJ1-4; weak D call: TRBD1 (6 bases). CDR1 and CDR2 from the germline V gene are SGHTA and FQGNSA. The length of the CDR3 is 15 residues. Trimming cost V 4 bases and J 3 bases, with 12 bases left between them. CDR3 protein: CASSSTGLANEKLFF. CDR3 coding DNA: TGTGCCAGCAGCTCTACAGGGTTGGCTAATGAAAAACTGTTTTTT.

This chain joins TRBV6-5 and TRBJ2-7; possible D gene TRBD2, 5 bases. The CDR3 has 12 amino acids. Trimming removed 1 base from V and 5 bases from J, with 6 bases in between. Germline CDR1 and CDR2: MNHEY and SVGAGI. CDR3 in DNA: TGTGCCAGCAGTTACTGGGGAGACGAGCAGTACTTC. Protein product: CASSYWGDEQYF.

This rearrangement joins TRBV30 to TRBJ2-2; 9 positions agree with TRBD1. The CDR3 contains 15 residues. The germline V gene has CDR1 GTSNPN and CDR2 SVGIG (reference sequence). V was pared by 3 bases and J by 6 bases, with 8 bases of the junction left unmatched. The CDR3 sequence: CAWRETGGWAGELFF. CDR3 DNA: TGTGCCTGGAGAGAGACAGGGGGGTGGGCCGGGGAGCTGTTTTTT.

The V call is TRBV2, the J call TRBJ1-5; 7 bases are a match to TRBD1. Germline V gene data show CDR1 as SNHLY and CDR2 as FYNNEI. This CDR3 has 14 residues. Trimming at V came to 7 bases and at J to 3 bases, leaving 6 bases not matched to a gene. CDR3 region: CASNRDRANQPQHF. The CDR3 DNA follows: TGTGCCAGCAACCGGGACAGAGCCAATCAGCCCCAGCATTTT.

This chain connects TRBV12-3 or TRBV12-4 to TRBJ1-1, with TRBD1 identical over 9 bases. With V trimmed by 7 bases and J by 5 bases, 5 bases remained unmatched. The CDR3 totals 13 residues. CDR3 region: CASKRQGGTEAFF. CDR3 sequence (DNA): TGTGCCAGCAAAAGACAGGGGGGGACTGAAGCTTTCTTT.

The V gene is TRBV29-1, the J gene TRBJ1-5, with 10 positions matching TRBD1. Germline V gives CDR1 SQVTM, CDR2 ANQGSEA. This CDR3 is 15 amino acids long. V gave up 7 bases and J gave up 4 bases; unmatched junction bases: 10. The CDR3: CSAGTGTGENQPQHF. The CDR3 coding sequence is TGCAGCGCAGGAACCGGGACAGGGGAAAATCAGCCCCAGCATTTT. Full variable domain (rest looked up from reference TRBV29-1 and TRBJ1-5): SAVISQKPSRDICQRGTSLTIQCQVDSQVTMMFWYRQQPGQSLTLIATANQGSEATYESGFVIDKFPISRPNLTFSTLTVSNMSPEDSSIYLCSAGTGTGENQPQHFGDGTRLSIL.

The chain carries TRBV7-2 and TRBJ2-2, with D perhaps TRBD2 (7 bases). Germline V lookup: CDR1 SGHTA, CDR2 FQGNSA. Trimming stripped 5 bases from V and 7 bases from J, with 17 bases between. The CDR3 loop spans 15 amino acids. The CDR3 is CASSPRRGGNGELFF. The DNA of the CDR3 is TGTGCCAGCAGCCCTCGAAGGGGGGGGAACGGGGAGCTGTTTTTT.

The V and J genes are TRBV12-3 or TRBV12-4 and TRBJ1-5; no reliable D call. CDR3 size: 12 residues. V lost 6 bases and J 4 bases, leaving 7 bases between the germline ends. The CDR3, as DNA: TGTGCCAGCAGCTCGGGGAATCAGCCCCAGCATTTT. As protein: CASSSGNQPQHF.

A few counts support this clone. The CDR3 loop is CASSERMQGRDNSPLHF. CDR3 nucleotides: TGTGCCAGCAGTGAAAGAATGCAGGGCCGGGATAATTCACCCCTCCACTTT. This chain joins TRBV2 and TRBJ1-6; D might be TRBD1 (5 bases). This CDR3 region has 17 residues. V lost 2 bases and J lost 5, with 16 bases in between. Germline V gene lookup returns CDR1 SNHLY and CDR2 FYNNEI.

The chain joins TRBV18 to TRBJ2-7, with D possibly matching TRBD1 (6 bases). This CDR3 comprises 14 residues. Trimming pared 3 bases from V and 6 bases from J, leaving 15 bases between. From germline, CDR1 is KGHSH and CDR2 LQKENI. CDR3 in DNA: TGTGCCAGCTCACCTCTGCTCCGGGACACCGAGCAGTACTTC. Amino acids: CASSPLLRDTEQYF.

CDR3 protein: CASPLGSSETNSYEQYF. CDR3 DNA: TGTGCTAGTCCCCTTGGGTCTAGCGAGACGAACTCCTACGAGCAGTACTTC. This rearrangement joins TRBV12-5 to TRBJ2-7, with D perhaps matching TRBD2 (6 bases). The V and J ends lost 8 bases and 0 bases respectively, with 23 bases between them. There are 17 residues in the CDR3. Germline V gives CDR1 LGHNT, CDR2 FRNRAP. The full variable domain, rest sourced from reference TRBV12-5 and TRBJ2-7, is DARVTQTPRHKVTEMGQEVTMRCQPILGHNTVFWYRQTMMQGLELLAYFRNRAPLDDSGMPKDRFSAEMPDATLATLKIQPSEPRDSAVYFCASPLGSSETNSYEQYFGPGTRLTVT.

The chain couples TRBV2 to TRBJ1-3, with TRBD1 matching over 8 bases. The CDR3 has 15 residues. After removal of 7 bases from V and 2 bases from J, the junction contained 7 bases not matched to a gene. Germline CDR1 reads SNHLY; CDR2 reads FYNNEI. The CDR3 region is CASTRTGGAGNTIYF. For the CDR3, the DNA is TGTGCCAGCACCAGAACAGGGGGGGCTGGAAACACCATATATTTT.

This chain links TRBV19 with TRBJ1-4, with D possibly being TRBD1 (6 bases). Germline V gives CDR1 LNHDA, CDR2 SQIVND (reference sequence). The V end was cut by 5 bases, the J end by 7 bases, with 17 bases between. The CDR3 loop spans 15 amino acids. CDR3 protein: CASSPLQGRGEKLFF. As DNA, the CDR3 is TGTGCCAGTAGTCCACTACAGGGACGGGGTGAAAAACTGTTTTTT.

In DNA form, the CDR3 reads TGTGCCAGCAGGAAAGAGGGTAATGCCTACAATGAGCAGTTCTTC. Residues: CASRKEGNAYNEQFF. The V call is TRBV6-5, the J call TRBJ2-1; a weak D match, TRBD2 (5 bases). The germline V and J ends were trimmed by 6 bases and 2 bases, with 14 bases remaining between them. The CDR3 contains 15 residues. The V gene's germline CDR1 is MNHEY and CDR2 SVGAGI.

The table lists this clone with a count of one. The chain has TRBV18 and TRBJ1-2, with unresolved D. The germline CDR1 and CDR2 sequences are KGHSH and LQKENI. V was clipped by 0 bases and J by 8 bases, with 13 bases between them. The CDR3 has 14 amino acids. In DNA form, the CDR3 reads TGTGCCAGCTCACCACCAGCCCGGGTAAGGGGCTACACCTTC. It specifies CASSPPARVRGYTF. Combining the CDR3 with reference TRBV18 and TRBJ1-2 gives the whole variable domain NAGVMQNPRHLVRRRGQEARLRCSPMKGHSHVYWYRQLPEEGLKFMVYLQKENIIDESGMPKERFSAEFPKEGPSILRIQQVVRGDSAAYFCASSPPARVRGYTFGSGTRLTVV.

This clone was counted between two and nine times. The chain combines TRBV7-2 with TRBJ1-5; D is ambiguous. The CDR3 extends over 13 amino acids. Trimming took off 1 base at V and 5 bases at J, with 6 bases between the two ends. Looked up from germline, CDR1 is SGHTA and CDR2 is FQGNSA. CDR3 sequence reads: CASSLGEDQPQHF. The CDR3 DNA reads as TGTGCCAGCAGCTTAGGGGAGGATCAGCCCCAGCATTTT.

The CDR3 nucleotides are TGTGCCAGCAGTTTATATTACGAGGGCTACGAGCAGTACTTC. Protein product: CASSLYYEGYEQYF. J is TRBJ2-7 and V is TRBV28; possible D gene TRBD2, 5 bases. Germline values: CDR1 MDHEN, CDR2 SYDVKM. V lost 1 base to trimming and J lost 3 bases, with 10 bases between them. The CDR3 loop spans 14 amino acids.

V and J are TRBV7-8 and TRBJ1-1; no clear D gene. Germline V gene data show CDR1 as SGHVS and CDR2 as FQNEAQ. V was shortened by 2 bases and J by 0 bases, with 7 bases between the two germline ends. The CDR3 totals 14 residues. In nucleotides, the CDR3 is TGTGCCAGCAGCTTATTGGCCCTGAACACTGAAGCTTTCTTT. Encoded protein: CASSLLALNTEAFF.

The V gene is TRBV5-1, the J gene TRBJ2-7; TRBD1 agrees at 9 bases. The CDR3 loop spans 16 amino acids. Germline values: CDR1 SGHRS, CDR2 YFSETQ. V shed 0 bases and J 4 bases; nucleotides not matched to a gene: 8. CDR3 amino acids: CASSLASGTGKYEQYF. The CDR3 DNA reads TGCGCCAGCAGCTTGGCCTCCGGGACAGGGAAGTACGAGCAGTACTTC.